Sample share makes the clone carrying this T cell receptor (beta chain) medium-sized. Antigen specificity is unknown. Cultured CD4+ T-cell DNA underwent Oncomine TCR Beta short-read sequencing. MiXCR was run by TCRdb on the PCR reads, yielding one entry per CDR3 protein. The sample contains 15,000 to 20,000 distinct CDR3 sequences, less than 70% of which appear only once. The record originates from a study of vaccination and CD4 T cells after COVID-19. The treatment here: roughly 10-day PBMC culture with coronavirus spike peptide pools or control peptides (ViraFEST assay). V was pared by 3 bases and J by 9 bases, with 12 bases between. CDR1 SGHTA and CDR2 FQGNSA come from the germline V gene. CDR3 size: 14 residues.

The specimen was CD4+ T cells from blood, cultured in vitro. The receptor was derived from a human donor who had recovered from COVID-19. The rearrangement links TRBV7-2 to TRBJ1-6, with D uncertain. CDR3 coding DNA: TGTGCCAGCAGCTTTGTGCACGCGGGTTCACCCCTCCACTTT. It encodes CASSFVHAGSPLHF.